Below are 6 T cell receptor beta chains sequenced from a single sample in a study of blood T cell repertoires in COVID-19. The method was immunoSEQ multiplex PCR; TCRdb's version includes in-frame clones alone and lacks a portion of them. Of a few hundred thousand clones listed, around 90% are singletons. Sequenced: peripheral blood. The receptors come from a woman in her twenties or thirties with COVID-19, enrolled during active disease.

The chain uses TRBV5-5 and TRBJ1-2; the match to TRBD1 covers 8 bases. The CDR3 runs to 15 residues. Per germline, CDR1 SGHKS and CDR2 YYEKEE (reference sequence). Losses at the gene ends were 4 bases for V and 5 bases for J; bases not matched to a gene: 10. As DNA, the CDR3 is TGTGCCAGCAGCCCCCCGGGACAGGCACTTTATGGCTACACCTTC. Its translation is CASSPPGQALYGYTF.

Here the CDR3 DNA reads TGTGCCAGCAGCCCTGACGGGACAATGTCGTACGAGCAGTACTTC. Translation: CASSPDGTMSYEQYF. The rearrangement joins TRBV5-4 to TRBJ2-7; TRBD1 might be the D (6 bases). Trimming pared 4 bases from V and 4 bases from J, leaving 18 bases between. Germline-derived CDR1 and CDR2 are SGHNT and YYREEE (reference sequence). The CDR3 spans 15 residues.

The rearrangement joins TRBV20-1 to TRBJ2-3; a possible D gene is TRBD1 (6 bases). Between the trimmed V and J ends, which lost 3 bases and 1 base, there was a span of 11 bases. The CDR3 loop spans 14 amino acids. CDR1 and CDR2 (germline): DFQATT, SNEGSKA (reference sequence). This CDR3 is CSASTGSRTDTQYF. CDR3 coding DNA: TGCAGTGCTAGTACAGGGTCCCGCACAGATACGCAGTATTTT.

The chain carries TRBV23-1 and TRBJ2-7; the match to TRBD2 covers 8 bases. TRBV23-1 has ORF status, its function being uncertain. Unmatched junction bases numbered 14, after V lost 4 bases and J lost 3 bases. The CDR3 spans 17 residues. CDR3: CASSLIVSGGRIYEQYV. CDR3 in DNA: TGCGCCAGCAGTCTAATAGTTTCGGGGGGGAGAATCTACGAGCAGTACGTC.

Turning to this clone: Other DNA sequences in this sample translate to the same CDR3. CDR3 region: CASSLGAATDTQYF. The CDR3 nucleotides are TGTGCCAGCAGCTTGGGGGCGGCCACAGATACGCAGTATTTT. V is TRBV11-3 and J is TRBJ2-3; maybe TRBD1 (6 bases). The CDR3 consists of 14 residues. V was cut by 3 bases and J by 2 bases, with 9 bases left in between. The germline gives CDR1 SGHNT, CDR2 YENEEA.

This clone was seen just once. The V call is TRBV11-2, the J call TRBJ2-5; 8 nucleotides agree with TRBD1. V shed 3 bases, J shed 2 bases, and the junction held 5 bases outside the gene matches. This CDR3 is built from 15 residues. Germline V gives CDR1 SGHAT, CDR2 FQNNGV. The CDR3 is CASSFFGTGQETQYF. DNA for the CDR3: TGTGCCAGCAGCTTCTTTGGGACAGGACAAGAGACCCAGTACTTC.